This T cell receptor beta chain was identified in a study of human T cells and chemical hapten exposure. Looking at the study overall: Small discrepancies in pooled library volume mainly accounted for the varying TCR yields per sample.

To note about this clonotype: The antigen remains unidentified.

TCRdb called the RACE reads again in MiXCR, with one record for every CDR3 protein. The table includes roughly 52,000 distinct CDR3 sequences, about 10% detected once. General study findings and limits: TCRs above 1 in 1000 frequency did not change with DPC sensitization.

Time point specified: patch test 2, 6 weeks after DPC sensitization. Treatment defined: therapeutic diphenylcyclopropenone sensitization with weekly scalp DPC. This CDR3 has 12 amino acids. The V and J ends lost 3 bases and 9 bases respectively, with 9 bases between them. CDR1 and CDR2 from the germline V gene are MNHEY and SVGEGT. The chain is built from TRBV6-2 or TRBV6-3 and TRBJ2-1, with D unclear. The TCR was taken from a woman aged 45 to 65 with alopecia areata. Some clones in this sample may be carry-over from other donors' samples. The sample in question was whole blood, obtained in connection with sensitization to the hapten diphenylcyclopropenone (DPC). CDR3 in amino acids: CASSYSQVEQFF. As DNA, the CDR3 is TGTGCCAGCAGTTATTCCCAGGTTGAGCAGTTCTTC.